These 27 T cell receptor beta chains were sequenced from one sample in a study of regulatory T cells in long-lasting Graves disease (dated by TCRdb to the early 2020s). The meaning of the sample's time point label: persistent/refractory GD, antithyroid drugs over 5 years with positive TRAb. RNA was extracted from PBMCs in TRIzol for both TCR sequencing and RNA sequencing. To prepare the library, multiplex PCR was applied. The sequencer listed for this sample is Illumina HiSeq 4000. iRepertoire HTBI primers and Arm-PCR amplification of CDR3 regions were used to construct TCR beta libraries. The public reads were reanalyzed by TCRdb: fastp trimming at Q25, MiXCR alignment, in-frame beta chains only. Every distinct CDR3 protein forms one entry, paired with its most common genes and DNA. The sample profile shows 600,000 to 800,000 distinct CDR3 sequences; approximately 31% of them were found once. The ten largest account for around 40% of the sample.

Sequenced material: peripheral blood mononuclear cells (PBMCs), taken when the disease was refractory, from a patient treated with antithyroid drugs. Source of these receptors: a female donor with Graves disease.

The chain joins TRBV6-9 to TRBJ1-1; D call uncertain. V lost 3 bases and J 3 bases, leaving 11 bases between the germline ends. Germline lookup yields CDR1 MNHGY and CDR2 SVAAGI. The CDR3 runs to 14 residues. The CDR3 protein is CASSYDLAYTEAFF. The DNA for the CDR3 is TGTGCCAGCAGTTACGACCTTGCGTACACTGAAGCTTTCTTT.

J is TRBJ1-6 and V is TRBV19, with D perhaps TRBD1 (5 bases). CDR3 size: 14 residues. Germline lookup yields CDR1 LNHDA and CDR2 SQIVND (reference sequence). Trimming removed 6 bases from V and 7 bases from J, with 13 bases in between. CDR3 in amino acids: CASSREGWNSPLHF. The DNA for the CDR3 is TGTGCCAGTAGCCGAGAGGGGTGGAATTCACCCCTCCACTTT.

The chain employs TRBV20-1 and TRBJ1-5; weak D call: TRBD1 (5 bases). Trimming cost V 3 bases and J 7 bases, with 7 bases left between them. Germline loops: CDR1 DFQATT, CDR2 SNEGSKA (reference sequence). This CDR3 contains 11 residues. The CDR3 is CSASGDQPQHF. The CDR3 region has the DNA TGCAGTGCTAGTGGGGACCAGCCCCAGCATTTT.

This clonotype was counted between two and nine times. The chain joins TRBV2 to TRBJ1-2, with 8 bases lining up with TRBD1. V shed 10 bases, J shed 6 bases, and the junction held 13 bases outside the gene matches. CDR1 SNHLY and CDR2 FYNNEI come from the germline V gene. This CDR3 has 14 residues. The CDR3 DNA reads as TGTGCCAACACTCGAAGGACAGGGCCGGATGGCTACACCTTC. Residues: CANTRRTGPDGYTF. The full variable domain, completed using reference TRBV2 and TRBJ1-2, is EPEVTQTPSHQVTQMGQEVILRCVPISNHLYFYWYRQILGQKVEFLVSFYNNEISEKSEIFDDQFSVERPDGSNFTLKIRSTKLEDSAMYFCANTRRTGPDGYTFGSGTRLTVV.

In its sample, this clonotype was seen a few times. The DNA of the CDR3 is TGTGCCAGCAGGGGAACGGGTGGGAGCTCGGTCAGCTCCTACAATGAGCAGTTCTTC. Translated: CASRGTGGSSVSSYNEQFF. This chain links TRBV2 with TRBJ2-1, with a possible D match to TRBD2 (5 bases). CDR1 SNHLY and CDR2 FYNNEI come from the germline V gene. V lost 6 bases to trimming and J lost 0 bases, with 24 bases between them. The CDR3 consists of 19 residues. Full variable domain (remainder filled in from reference TRBV2 and TRBJ2-1): EPEVTQTPSHQVTQMGQEVILRCVPISNHLYFYWYRQILGQKVEFLVSFYNNEISEKSEIFDDQFSVERPDGSNFTLKIRSTKLEDSAMYFCASRGTGGSSVSSYNEQFFGPGTRLTVL.

This chain's CDR3 is CSAGPLAGAPETQYF. In DNA form, the CDR3 reads TGCAGTGCTGGCCCGCTAGCGGGAGCCCCTGAGACCCAGTACTTC. The chain couples TRBV20-1 to TRBJ2-5; TRBD2 agrees at 10 bases. V trimming: 5 bases; J trimming: 5 bases; junction bases outside the gene matches: 11. CDR3 size: 15 residues. The germline V gene encodes CDR1 DFQATT and CDR2 SNEGSKA (reference sequence).

This clonotype was picked up a small number of times. This rearrangement joins TRBV11-2 to TRBJ2-2; D possibly corresponds to TRBD2 (6 bases). The CDR3 runs 15 residues. Germline assignment: CDR1 SGHAT and CDR2 FQNNGV. V lost 1 base and J 7 bases, leaving 13 bases between the germline ends. The DNA for the CDR3 is TGTGCCAGCAGCTTAGGACTAGAAACTCGCGGGGAGCTGTTTTTT. It yields the protein CASSLGLETRGELFF. The whole variable domain, filled in from reference TRBV11-2 and TRBJ2-2, reads EAGVAQSPRYKIIEKRQSVAFWCNPISGHATLYWYQQILGQGPKLLIQFQNNGVVDDSQLPKDRFSAERLKGVDSTLKIQPAKLEDSAVYLCASSLGLETRGELFFGEGSRLTVL.

This clonotype was counted only a few times. V is TRBV18 and J is TRBJ1-1; TRBD1 agrees at 7 bases. Per germline, CDR1 KGHSH and CDR2 LQKENI. The ends lost 6 bases at V and 7 bases at J; junction bases unmatched: 8. The CDR3 contains 13 residues. The CDR3 loop reads CASSKGGFGEAFF. Written as DNA, the CDR3 is TGTGCCAGCTCGAAAGGGGGCTTCGGTGAAGCTTTCTTT.

This clonotype was seen a handful of times. The genes are TRBV11-2 and TRBJ2-2, with D possibly matching TRBD1 (6 bases). The ends were cut back, 1 base at V and 3 bases at J, with 9 bases in the middle. The CDR3 has 15 amino acids. Germline assignment: CDR1 SGHAT and CDR2 FQNNGV. The CDR3 here is CASSLGTDYTGELFF. For the CDR3, the DNA is TGTGCCAGCAGCTTAGGGACAGACTACACCGGGGAGCTGTTTTTT.

This clonotype was picked up many times. This chain connects TRBV28 to TRBJ1-5; the D is unclear. Germline V lookup: CDR1 MDHEN, CDR2 SYDVKM. CDR3 length: 15 amino acids. Trimming removed 6 bases from V and 0 bases from J, with 12 bases in between. CDR3 protein: CASSPTVSSNQPQHF. In DNA, the CDR3 is TGTGCCAGCAGCCCAACGGTCTCTAGCAATCAGCCCCAGCATTTT.

The J gene is TRBJ1-1, the V gene TRBV5-1; the D is unclear. The CDR3 contains 15 residues. V lost 2 bases, J lost 2 bases, and 13 bases lay in between. Germline assignment: CDR1 SGHRS and CDR2 YFSETQ. The CDR3 nucleotides are TGCGCCAGCAGCTTTCATCCAGGATTCAACACTGAAGCTTTCTTT. Its translation is CASSFHPGFNTEAFF.

This clonotype has at least ten counts. This sequence joins TRBV5-4 and TRBJ1-5; weak D call: TRBD1 (5 bases). Germline CDR1 SGHNT, CDR2 YYREEE (reference sequence). V lost 5 bases and J 1 base, leaving 13 bases between the germline ends. The CDR3 sequence is 15 residues long. CDR3 DNA sequence: TGTGCCAGCAGTTTTGGGGGTGGGAGCAATCAGCCCCAGCATTTT. This encodes CASSFGGGSNQPQHF.

The sample holds a few counts of this clonotype. CDR3 DNA: TGCGCCAGCAGAACACAGGGAGGAGGCACTGAAGCTTTCTTT. It codes for CASRTQGGGTEAFF. The genes are TRBV5-1 and TRBJ1-1; D perhaps matches TRBD1 (6 bases). The V end lost 5 bases, the J end lost 4 bases, and 15 bases lay between the germline ends. The CDR3 runs 14 residues. CDR1 is SGHRS and CDR2 is YFSETQ in the germline V gene. Based on the CDR3 plus reference TRBV5-1 and TRBJ1-1, the full variable domain is KAGVTQTPRYLIKTRGQQVTLSCSPISGHRSVSWYQQTPGQGLQFLFEYFSETQRNKGNFPGRFSGRQFSNSRSEMNVSTLELGDSALYLCASRTQGGGTEAFFGQGTRLTVV.

J is TRBJ2-7 and V is TRBV7-3; weak D call: TRBD2 (5 bases). Trimming removed 7 bases at V and 12 bases at J, with 22 bases between. The CDR3 totals 13 residues. Germline CDR1 and CDR2: SGHTA and FQGTGA. The CDR3 nucleotides read TGTGCCAGCATCCCTGGACTGCCTCGGGGTGGGTACTTC. Amino acid sequence: CASIPGLPRGGYF. The complete variable domain, with remaining parts taken from reference TRBV7-3 and TRBJ2-7, reads GAGVSQTPSNKVTEKGKYVELRCDPISGHTALYWYRQSLGQGPEFLIYFQGTGAADDSGLPNDRFFAVRPEGSVSTLKIQRTERGDSAVYLCASIPGLPRGGYFGPGTRLTVT.

In its sample, this clonotype was seen a few times. The rearrangement links TRBV5-1 to TRBJ1-4, with D tentatively TRBD1 (6 bases). V was shortened by 0 bases and J by 7 bases, with 13 bases between the two germline ends. This CDR3 comprises 15 residues. Germline CDR1 and CDR2: SGHRS and YFSETQ. The CDR3 region has the DNA TGCGCCAGCAGCTTGGACCCACAGGGTGGTGAAAAACTGTTTTTT. It codes for CASSLDPQGGEKLFF.

This clonotype was observed a few times. This sequence joins TRBV10-3 and TRBJ1-4, with 7 bases matching TRBD1. Trimming cost V 2 bases and J 6 bases; bases outside gene matches: 3. Germline V gene sequence: CDR1 ENHRY, CDR2 SYGVKD. The CDR3 consists of 14 residues. The CDR3 DNA reads as TGTGCCATCAGTGAGAGGGGGACAGATGAAAAACTGTTTTTT. This encodes CAISERGTDEKLFF.

This clonotype was detected a few times. The V gene is TRBV28, the J gene TRBJ2-7; the match to TRBD2 covers 10 bases. V was pared by 6 bases and J by 5 bases, with 7 bases of the junction left unmatched. CDR1 is MDHEN and CDR2 is SYDVKM in the germline V gene. This CDR3 is built from 14 residues. The DNA for the CDR3 is TGTGCCAGCAGCCCAGCGGGAGGGATCCACGAGCAGTACTTC. Translation gives CASSPAGGIHEQYF.

The chain joins TRBV15 to TRBJ1-1; the D is unclear. CDR1 and CDR2 from the germline V gene are LNHNV and YYDKDF (reference sequence). The CDR3 length is 15 residues. Deletions cut 1 base from V and 1 base from J, with 10 bases between. The CDR3 protein is CATSRATLKNTEAFF. The CDR3 DNA reads as TGTGCCACCAGCAGAGCCACACTCAAGAACACTGAAGCTTTCTTT. Complete variable domain (other parts from reference TRBV15 and TRBJ1-1): DAMVIQNPRYQVTQFGKPVTLSCSQTLNHNVMYWYQQKSSQAPKLLFHYYDKDFNNEADTPDNFQSRRPNTSFCFLDIRSPGLGDTAMYLCATSRATLKNTEAFFGQGTRLTVV.

This clonotype was counted at least ten times. J is TRBJ2-2 and V is TRBV12-3 or TRBV12-4; D not resolved. Between the trimmed V and J ends, which lost 5 bases and 3 bases, there was a span of 13 bases. The CDR3 length is 15 residues. The CDR3 spells CASSPSEVYTGELFF. The CDR3 nucleotides are TGTGCCAGCAGTCCGTCCGAGGTCTACACCGGGGAGCTGTTTTTT.

This clonotype showed up just once. V is TRBV5-1 and J is TRBJ1-4; 9 nucleotides match TRBD1. The CDR3 extends over 16 amino acids. Germline CDR1 reads SGHRS; CDR2 reads YFSETQ. V shed 3 bases, J shed 5 bases, and the junction held 8 bases outside the gene matches. The CDR3 here is CASSSTRQGGNEKLFF. The DNA for the CDR3 is TGCGCCAGCAGCTCGACCCGACAGGGGGGGAATGAAAAACTGTTTTTT.

V usage is TRBV6-2 or TRBV6-3 and J usage is TRBJ1-6; D is uncertain. With 6 bases removed from V and 7 bases from J, the gap between germline ends came to 25 bases. The germline gives CDR1 MNHEY, CDR2 SVGEGT. The CDR3 is 18 amino acids. CDR3 sequence (DNA): TGTGCCAGCAGCACCGGGGTCCAACTGGGAGGGTACAATTCACCCCTCCACTTT. It encodes CASSTGVQLGGYNSPLHF.

This clonotype was observed a handful of times. The genes are TRBV19 and TRBJ1-5; D unclear. The V end lost 2 bases, the J end lost 4 bases, and 12 bases lay between the germline ends. This CDR3 comprises 15 residues. Germline V lookup: CDR1 LNHDA, CDR2 SQIVND (reference sequence). The CDR3 protein is CASSITRTLNQPQHF. CDR3 in DNA: TGTGCCAGTAGTATAACCCGAACCTTAAATCAGCCCCAGCATTTT.

CDR3 nucleotide sequence: TGTGCCAGCAGCGACGCAGGGGGCGGAGATGGCTACACCTTC. Amino acid sequence: CASSDAGGGDGYTF. The genes are TRBV13 and TRBJ1-2; TRBD1 matches 8 bases. The ends lost 5 bases at V and 6 bases at J; junction bases unmatched: 8. Germline assignment: CDR1 PRHDT and CDR2 FYEKMQ (reference sequence). CDR3 size: 14 residues.

Details on this clonotype: At one boundary the junction diverges from the germline segment, which might be a read error. The chain has TRBV6-1 and TRBJ2-7, with D perhaps matching TRBD1 (5 bases). The germline gives CDR1 MNHNS, CDR2 SASEGT. The CDR3 totals 15 residues. The CDR3, as DNA: TGTGTCAGCAGTGAAGGTCCCCTGGGGCCCCACGAGCAGTACTTC. Its protein is CVSSEGPLGPHEQYF.

This clonotype was picked up many times. The chain combines TRBV6-5 with TRBJ2-7; D gene uncertain. Trimming pared 0 bases from V and 4 bases from J, leaving 13 bases between. Germline values: CDR1 MNHEY, CDR2 SVGAGI. This CDR3 region has 15 residues. The CDR3 DNA reads TGTGCCAGCAGTTACTCGGGTCATGATCTGTACGAGCAGTACTTC. Translated, it gives CASSYSGHDLYEQYF.

The sample holds one count of this clonotype. One junction end does not reproduce the germline sequence, and a read error may be involved. V usage is TRBV6-2 or TRBV6-3 and J usage is TRBJ1-1; a possible D gene is TRBD1 (6 bases). The CDR3 is 14 amino acids. Germline CDR1 and CDR2: MNHEY and SVGEGT. The CDR3 sequence: CASSYSPGVGEALF. The CDR3 nucleotides read TGTGCCAGCAGTTACTCGCCAGGGGTCGGCGAAGCTCTCTTT.

This clonotype has only a few counts. The chain uses TRBV19 and TRBJ1-5, with D unresolved. Germline-derived CDR1 and CDR2 are LNHDA and SQIVND (reference sequence). The CDR3 has 17 residues. Trimming took 3 bases from V and 6 from J, leaving 21 bases between them. This CDR3 reads CASSIRVVGIRAQPQHF. The CDR3 bases are TGTGCCAGTAGTATTCGAGTTGTCGGCATAAGGGCTCAGCCCCAGCATTTT.